These T cell receptor beta chains were read from a single sample in a study of T cells in Graves' hyperthyroidism and ophthalmopathy. MiXCR was run by TCRdb on the multiplex PCR reads, yielding one entry per CDR3 protein. The sample lists 530,000 or so distinct CDR3 sequences; approximately 17% were seen once. Sequencing was done on a sample of blood. These TCRs come from a woman aged 18 to 35 with Graves' ophthalmopathy. The CDR3 runs from the conserved cysteine through the conserved F or W. Fields, in order: J gene, V gene, clone size, CDR3 length, D gene, CDR3 protein, CDR3 DNA. The D gene is left open where the match is weak. Expanded clones are given a class, and other clones once, few, many or no size at all.

j_call: TRBJ1-1; v_call: TRBV30; clone_size: many; cdr3_length: 11; d_call: NA; cdr3_aa: CAWSTGRGAFF; cdr3_nt: TGTGCCTGGAGTACTGGGAGGGGAGCTTTCTTT
j_call: TRBJ2-5; v_call: TRBV20-1; clone_size: NA; cdr3_length: 12; d_call: NA; cdr3_aa: CSARGPRETQYF; cdr3_nt: TGCAGTGCTAGAGGACCAAGGGAGACCCAGTACTTC
j_call: TRBJ2-6; v_call: TRBV11-2; clone_size: NA; cdr3_length: 18; d_call: NA; cdr3_aa: CASSLRFVESSGANVLTF; cdr3_nt: TGTGCCAGCAGCTTAAGGTTCGTGGAATCCTCTGGGGCCAACGTCCTGACTTTC
j_call: TRBJ2-1; v_call: TRBV28; clone_size: many; cdr3_length: 14; d_call: NA; cdr3_aa: CASSPVGGANEQFF; cdr3_nt: TGTGCCAGCAGCCCCGTTGGAGGTGCTAATGAGCAGTTCTTC
j_call: TRBJ2-3; v_call: TRBV4-1; clone_size: few; cdr3_length: 16; d_call: NA; cdr3_aa: CASSPLPSSVPDTQYF; cdr3_nt: TGCGCCAGCAGCCCTCTACCCTCCAGCGTCCCAGATACGCAGTATTTT
j_call: TRBJ1-2; v_call: TRBV7-9; clone_size: many; cdr3_length: 14; d_call: NA; cdr3_aa: CASSPTSFNYGYTF; cdr3_nt: TGTGCCAGCAGCCCAACGTCATTTAACTATGGCTACACCTTC
j_call: TRBJ2-7; v_call: TRBV27; clone_size: NA; cdr3_length: 14; d_call: TRBD1; cdr3_aa: CASTRQGNLDEQYF; cdr3_nt: TGTGCCAGCACTCGACAGGGTAATTTGGACGAGCAGTACTTC
j_call: TRBJ1-2; v_call: TRBV6-9; clone_size: NA; cdr3_length: 11; d_call: NA; cdr3_aa: CRHTGAYGYTF; cdr3_nt: TGTCGACATACAGGTGCTTATGGCTACACCTTC
j_call: TRBJ1-1; v_call: TRBV6-1; clone_size: few; cdr3_length: 13; d_call: NA; cdr3_aa: CASSSRVAGAAFF; cdr3_nt: TGTGCCAGCAGTTCACGTGTCGCGGGAGCAGCTTTCTTT
j_call: TRBJ2-1; v_call: TRBV5-8; clone_size: few; cdr3_length: 17; d_call: TRBD2; cdr3_aa: CASSLPQGLAGSDEQFF; cdr3_nt: TGTGCCAGCAGCTTGCCCCAGGGACTAGCGGGATCGGATGAGCAGTTCTTC
j_call: TRBJ1-1; v_call: TRBV19; clone_size: NA; cdr3_length: 15; d_call: NA; cdr3_aa: CASSNPRGVNTEAFF; cdr3_nt: TGTGCCAGTAGTAACCCTCGTGGGGTGAACACTGAAGCTTTCTTT
j_call: TRBJ2-2; v_call: TRBV27; clone_size: few; cdr3_length: 12; d_call: NA; cdr3_aa: CANSANTGELFF; cdr3_nt: TGTGCCAACAGTGCGAACACCGGGGAGCTGTTTTTT
j_call: TRBJ2-1; v_call: TRBV10-3; clone_size: few; cdr3_length: 15; d_call: NA; cdr3_aa: CATEGTSRGGNEQFF; cdr3_nt: TGTGCCACCGAGGGGACTTCAAGGGGGGGTAATGAGCAGTTCTTC
j_call: TRBJ2-5; v_call: TRBV9; clone_size: NA; cdr3_length: 14; d_call: NA; cdr3_aa: CASSVDSVQETQYF; cdr3_nt: TGTGCCAGCAGCGTAGATAGCGTCCAAGAGACCCAGTACTTC
j_call: TRBJ1-3; v_call: TRBV9; clone_size: NA; cdr3_length: 14; d_call: NA; cdr3_aa: CASSVSGVGNTIYF; cdr3_nt: TGTGCCAGCAGCGTTTCAGGGGTAGGAAACACCATATATTTT
j_call: TRBJ1-4; v_call: TRBV28; clone_size: many; cdr3_length: 17; d_call: TRBD1; cdr3_aa: CASSHPGQGSSNEKLFF; cdr3_nt: TGTGCCAGCAGTCATCCGGGACAGGGGTCAAGTAATGAAAAACTGTTTTTT
j_call: TRBJ2-1; v_call: TRBV20-1; clone_size: many; cdr3_length: 15; d_call: NA; cdr3_aa: CSARPGHRSYNEQFF; cdr3_nt: TGCAGTGCTAGGCCGGGACACCGCTCCTACAATGAGCAGTTCTTC
j_call: TRBJ1-2; v_call: TRBV12-3/TRBV12-4; clone_size: few; cdr3_length: 14; d_call: NA; cdr3_aa: CASSIQRLNYGYTF; cdr3_nt: TGTGCCAGCAGTATACAGAGATTAAACTATGGCTACACCTTC
j_call: TRBJ2-5; v_call: TRBV30; clone_size: many; cdr3_length: 13; d_call: NA; cdr3_aa: CAWSIQASETQYF; cdr3_nt: TGTGCCTGGTCCATACAGGCCTCGGAGACCCAGTACTTC
j_call: TRBJ2-2; v_call: TRBV20-1; clone_size: few; cdr3_length: 16; d_call: NA; cdr3_aa: CSARDRERVNTGELFF; cdr3_nt: TGCAGTGCTAGAGATAGGGAGAGGGTAAACACCGGGGAGCTGTTTTTT
j_call: TRBJ1-6; v_call: TRBV2; clone_size: many; cdr3_length: 14; d_call: TRBD1; cdr3_aa: CASTLDRANSPLHF; cdr3_nt: TGTGCCAGTACCTTAGACAGGGCGAATTCACCCCTCCACTTT
j_call: TRBJ2-5; v_call: TRBV7-6; clone_size: NA; cdr3_length: 16; d_call: NA; cdr3_aa: CASSLRGPGLQETQYF; cdr3_nt: TGTGCCAGCAGCTTAAGGGGCCCGGGACTCCAAGAGACCCAGTACTTC